This T cell receptor beta chain came from a study of tumor-infiltrating lymphocytes in primary liver carcinoma. As for the study in general: Tumors measured 4.2 to 10 cm and were stage T1-T3 N0M0.

Worth noting for this clonotype: A single base separates this from a much larger clone, so it may be a read error.

Germline values: CDR1 SGDLS, CDR2 YYNGEE. V was clipped by 0 bases and J by 4 bases, with 9 bases between them. The CDR3 loop spans 14 amino acids. Researchers generated TCR beta cDNA from about 500 ng of total RNA, relying on a constant-region primer. Slightly modified ARM-PCR, run as three nested multiplex PCR rounds, produced the TCR beta libraries. Both of the initial two PCR rounds ran for approximately 10 cycles and employed TRBV1-TRBV30 forward primers alongside a C-beta reverse primer. TCRdb reprocessed the multiplex PCR reads via MiXCR and lists one record per CDR3 protein. The repertoire consists of about 50,000 distinct CDR3 sequences, with about 78% occurring once and the leading ten covering around 22%. Investigators took RNA and DNA out together from 20-30 mg of unsorted bulk tissue.

This chain joins TRBV9 and TRBJ2-3; D is unclear. The clonotype originates from a man in his forties with primary liver carcinoma and hepatitis B virus infection. The material sequenced was liver tumor tissue from sampling region 5. The subset was: tumor region T5, tumor centre. The DNA for the CDR3 is TGTGCCAGCAGCGTAGGAGTGGTGGCAGATACGCAGTATTTT. Translating gives CASSVGVVADTQYF.